These 18 T cell receptor beta chains were all obtained from the same sample, sequenced in a study of control samples from healthy donors and cancer patients (dated by TCRdb to the early 2020s). The library relied on the immunoSEQ multiplex PCR assay. TCRdb carries this immuneACCESS record with in-frame sequences only. Its versions omit some clonotypes, under half of them owing to an unresolved V gene in the studies checked, with the rest unexplained. Recorded for this sample are approximately 190,000 clones; about 89% of them occurred a single time. The top ten hold about 1.7% of the sample. The sample was blood. These receptors all stem from a man aged 25 to 45 in good health.

CDR3 bases: TGTGCCACCAGTGATAACAATCAGCCCCAGCATTTT. Translating it yields CATSDNNQPQHF. J is TRBJ1-5 and V is TRBV24-1, with D unresolved. Germline V gene sequence: CDR1 KGHDR, CDR2 SFDVKD. V was shortened by 3 bases and J by 3 bases, with 2 bases between the two germline ends. This CDR3 is 12 amino acids long.

V is TRBV6-6 and J is TRBJ2-1; 7 nucleotides agree with TRBD1. The CDR3 is 16 amino acids. CDR1 and CDR2 from the germline V gene are MNHNY and SVGAGI (reference sequence). Trimming at V came to 4 bases and at J to 4 bases, leaving 10 bases not matched to a gene. As DNA, the CDR3 is TGTGCCAGCAGTTCCCTTAAAGCAGGGGGTTACAATGAGCAGTTCTTC. Translation: CASSSLKAGGYNEQFF.

CDR3 in amino acids: CASSDPRDTGELFF. CDR3 DNA sequence: TGTGCCAGCAGTGATCCGAGGGACACCGGGGAGCTGTTTTTT. This sequence joins TRBV2 and TRBJ2-2, with a tentative D call TRBD2 (5 bases). Germline V gene data show CDR1 as SNHLY and CDR2 as FYNNEI. The CDR3 covers 14 residues. Trimming pared 3 bases from V and 3 bases from J, leaving 8 bases between.

The chain employs TRBV13 and TRBJ2-2; a weak D match, TRBD1 (6 bases). V dropped 5 bases and J dropped 6 bases, with 13 bases sitting between them. The CDR3 loop spans 14 amino acids. Germline V gene lookup returns CDR1 PRHDT and CDR2 FYEKMQ (reference sequence). CDR3 sequence: CASSTTGSAGELFF. The DNA of the CDR3 is TGTGCCAGCAGCACTACAGGGTCGGCCGGGGAGCTGTTTTTT.

V and J are TRBV7-9 and TRBJ1-1; D may be TRBD1 (5 bases). Germline assignment: CDR1 SEHNR and CDR2 FQNEAQ (reference sequence). The CDR3 sequence is 15 residues long. V was shortened by 2 bases and J by 3 bases, with 13 bases between the two germline ends. The CDR3 DNA reads TGTGCCAGCAGCTTAATTCAATGGGACCACACTGAAGCTTTCTTT. Its protein product is CASSLIQWDHTEAFF.

The V call is TRBV9, the J call TRBJ1-1; TRBD1 might be the D (5 bases). Germline V gene data show CDR1 as SGDLS and CDR2 as YYNGEE. Trimming took off 0 bases at V and 12 bases at J, with 15 bases between the two ends. This CDR3 spans 13 amino acids. The CDR3: CASSVELRDRTFF. CDR3 nucleotides: TGTGCCAGCAGCGTAGAGTTAAGGGACCGTACTTTCTTT.

The V and J genes are TRBV19 and TRBJ1-4; D gene unclear. This CDR3 spans 15 amino acids. Germline V gives CDR1 LNHDA, CDR2 SQIVND (reference sequence). V lost 3 bases and J lost 4, with 12 bases in between. The CDR3 spells CASSIPGWSNEKLFF. As DNA, the CDR3 is TGTGCCAGTAGTATCCCGGGGTGGAGTAATGAAAAACTGTTTTTT.

The chain links TRBV5-5 to TRBJ1-6; D is unresolved. Germline V gene data show CDR1 as SGHKS and CDR2 as YYEKEE (reference sequence). V lost 2 bases, J lost 5 bases, and 11 bases lay in between. CDR3 length: 15 residues. The CDR3 DNA is TGTGCCAGCAGCTTCGTACCTCTTCATAATTCACCCCTCCACTTT. As protein: CASSFVPLHNSPLHF.

The rearrangement links TRBV2 to TRBJ1-2; TRBD1 aligns across 8 bases. Germline V gene sequence: CDR1 SNHLY, CDR2 FYNNEI. J lost 3 bases, V lost 2 bases, and 5 bases had no gene match. This CDR3 spans 15 amino acids. CDR3 nucleotides: TGTGCCAGCAGTGAATTCCAGGGGGCGGACTATGGCTACACCTTC. This gives the protein CASSEFQGADYGYTF.

This chain uses TRBV3-1 (or the pseudogene TRBV3-2) with TRBJ1-3, with TRBD1 matching 8 bases. Germline CDR1 is LGHDT and CDR2 is YNNKEL (reference sequence). This CDR3 is built from 16 residues. The trim removed 2 bases at V and 4 bases at J, leaving 7 bases unmatched. DNA for the CDR3: TGTGCCAGCAGCCAACTGCTGGACAGGGACGGAAACACCATATATTTT. It specifies CASSQLLDRDGNTIYF.

The V gene is TRBV9, the J gene TRBJ2-3; the D gene is possibly TRBD2 (6 bases). CDR3 length: 16 amino acids. Trimming removed 4 bases at V and 6 bases at J, with 21 bases between. The germline gives CDR1 SGDLS, CDR2 YYNGEE. The DNA for the CDR3 is TGTGCCAGCAGCACTGAAGCGGGCCCGAGGTGGGATACGCAGTATTTT. It yields the protein CASSTEAGPRWDTQYF.

The chain couples TRBV7-7 to TRBJ2-1; 9 nucleotides line up with TRBD1. The J segment lost 8 bases and the V segment lost 5 bases, leaving 7 bases of the junction unmatched. The CDR3 consists of 14 residues. Germline V gives CDR1 SSHAT, CDR2 FNYEAQ (reference sequence). CDR3 nucleotide sequence: TGTGCCAGCAGCATAGGACAGGGGAGGGATGAGCAGTTCTTC. This encodes CASSIGQGRDEQFF.

V usage is TRBV30 and J usage is TRBJ1-3; a weak D match, TRBD1 (5 bases). The CDR3 spans 18 residues. CDR1 is GTSNPN, CDR2 SVGIG, per germline (reference sequence). Between the trimmed V and J ends, which lost 3 bases and 1 base, there was a span of 22 bases. CDR3 bases: TGTGCCTGGAGACTATGGGACGGCCCGGGCTCTTCTGGAAACACCATATATTTT. This encodes CAWRLWDGPGSSGNTIYF.

Details on this clone: Other DNA variants within this sample encode the same CDR3. V gene TRBV7-9 combines with J gene TRBJ2-3; maybe TRBD1 (6 bases). Between the trimmed V and J ends, which lost 5 bases and 4 bases, there was a span of 13 bases. The germline CDR1 and CDR2 sequences are SEHNR and FQNEAQ (reference sequence). CDR3 length: 14 residues. CDR3 sequence reads: CASSPGQGSDTQYF. The CDR3 region has the DNA TGTGCCAGCAGCCCGGGGCAGGGGTCAGATACGCAGTATTTT. Looking up the rest from reference TRBV7-9 and TRBJ2-3 gives the full variable domain: DTGVSQNPRHKITKRGQNVTFRCDPISEHNRLYWYRQTLGQGPEFLTYFQNEAQLEKSRLLSDRFSAERPKGSFSTLEIQRTEQGDSAMYLCASSPGQGSDTQYFGPGTRLTVL.

This chain uses TRBV27 with TRBJ2-4, with D perhaps matching TRBD1 (7 bases). Germline lookup yields CDR1 MNHEY and CDR2 SMNVEV (reference sequence). The CDR3 is 14 residues long. V was clipped by 1 base and J by 8 bases, with 12 bases between them. The CDR3 bases are TGTGCCAGCAGTTTATGGCAGGGGGAGGACATTCAGTACTTC. This codes for CASSLWQGEDIQYF.

This chain connects TRBV10-2 to TRBJ2-7, with 8 bases lining up with TRBD2. Germline V gives CDR1 WSHSY, CDR2 SAAADI. With V trimmed by 5 bases and J by 2 bases, 8 bases remained unmatched. The CDR3 is 15 amino acids. The CDR3 here is CASSSLAGATYEQYF. The CDR3 DNA is TGCGCCAGCAGTTCCCTAGCGGGCGCAACCTACGAGCAGTACTTC.

CDR3 in DNA: TGTGCCAGCAGCTCGCCGACCAGGGGAAGCACTGAAGCTTTCTTT. Its protein product is CASSSPTRGSTEAFF. The J gene is TRBJ1-1, the V gene TRBV5-8; a possible D gene is TRBD1 (6 bases). Germline V gene sequence: CDR1 SGHTS, CDR2 YDEGEE. V was clipped by 3 bases and J by 4 bases, with 16 bases between them. The CDR3 totals 15 residues.

The chain links TRBV9 to TRBJ2-3; the match to TRBD1 covers 8 bases. V shed 4 bases and J 4 bases; nucleotides not matched to a gene: 5. Germline V gene data show CDR1 as SGDLS and CDR2 as YYNGEE. The length of the CDR3 is 14 residues. CDR3 loop: CASSFGQGPDTQYF. For the CDR3, the DNA is TGTGCCAGCAGCTTCGGACAGGGACCAGATACGCAGTATTTT.